This passage covers 23 T cell receptor beta chains from one sample sequenced in a study of CD8 T cell repertoires and HIV-1 epitope variants. TCRdb keeps only in-frame clones here, not all; method: immunoSEQ multiplex PCR. The sample lists some 5,000 clones, roughly 65% seen once, with over 35% in the top ten. These receptors' targets are unknown. Material: cultured CD8+ T cells derived from PBMCs. The receptors shown here come from a male donor with HIV.

The chain uses TRBV28 and TRBJ2-7; 7 nucleotides line up with TRBD1. V lost 6 bases, J lost 3 bases, and 8 bases stayed unmatched. In germline, CDR1 is MDHEN, CDR2 SYDVKM. This CDR3 has 14 amino acids. CDR3 coding DNA: TGTGCCAGCAGATCTATCGACAGGGTCTACGAGCAGTACTTC. Protein sequence: CASRSIDRVYEQYF.

The chain employs TRBV18 and TRBJ1-2, with D unresolved. The CDR3 has 14 amino acids. Germline assignment: CDR1 KGHSH and CDR2 LQKENI. V dropped 3 bases and J dropped 0 bases, with 8 bases sitting between them. The CDR3 is CASSPDGANYGYTF. As DNA, the CDR3 is TGTGCCAGCTCACCCGACGGCGCTAACTATGGCTACACCTTC.

The genes are TRBV19 and TRBJ2-2, with 8 nucleotides matching TRBD2. The CDR3 sequence is 16 residues long. CDR1 and CDR2 from the germline V gene are LNHDA and SQIVND (reference sequence). With 5 bases clipped from V and 5 bases from J, the junction kept 10 bases outside the gene matches. This CDR3 reads CASSPRSGRRTGELFF. The CDR3 coding sequence is TGTGCCAGTAGTCCCCGGAGCGGGAGAAGAACCGGGGAGCTGTTTTTT.

This clone was recorded a few times. The chain uses TRBV11-2 and TRBJ1-3; weak D call: TRBD1 (5 bases). Per germline, CDR1 SGHAT and CDR2 FQNNGV. The CDR3 is 17 residues long. The V end was cut by 3 bases, the J end by 0 bases, with 15 bases between. In nucleotides, the CDR3 is TGTGCCAGCAGCTTCCCCTCGCAGGGTAACTCTGGAAACACCATATATTTT. It codes for CASSFPSQGNSGNTIYF.

This chain joins TRBV9 and TRBJ1-2, with D maybe TRBD1 (6 bases). V lost 2 bases and J 6 bases, leaving 14 bases between the germline ends. Germline values: CDR1 SGDLS, CDR2 YYNGEE. This CDR3 has 14 amino acids. In DNA form, the CDR3 reads TGTGCCAGCAGCGTCCCAGGGGCGGGTGATGGCTACACCTTC. Amino acid sequence: CASSVPGAGDGYTF.

The CDR3 region is CASSDRGRGTDTQYF. CDR3 sequence (DNA): TGTGCCAGCTCAGACAGGGGGCGGGGCACAGATACGCAGTATTTT. The chain uses TRBV18 and TRBJ2-3, with 10 bases matching TRBD1. Per germline, CDR1 KGHSH and CDR2 LQKENI. This CDR3 is built from 15 residues. Trimming took 5 bases from V and 1 from J; bases not matched to a gene: 3.

This rearrangement joins TRBV19 to TRBJ1-5; TRBD1 aligns across 12 bases. This CDR3 has 16 residues. Losses at the gene ends were 0 bases for V and 6 bases for J; bases not matched to a gene: 3. The germline V gene encodes CDR1 LNHDA and CDR2 SQIVND (reference sequence). The CDR3 nucleotides read TGTGCCAGTAGTATAGACTGGGACAGGGGGCTTCAGCCCCAGCATTTT. This translates into CASSIDWDRGLQPQHF.

This chain joins TRBV7-6 and TRBJ1-5, with TRBD1 identical over 8 bases. This CDR3 has 17 residues. CDR1 is SGHVS, CDR2 FNYEAQ, per germline. Trimming cost V 5 bases and J 0 bases; bases outside gene matches: 9. CDR3 sequence reads: CASSPTGGDYSNQPQHF. The CDR3 nucleotides read TGTGCCAGCAGCCCAACAGGGGGGGATTATAGCAATCAGCCCCAGCATTTT.

The chain uses TRBV28 and TRBJ1-6, with D possibly being TRBD1 (5 bases). The CDR3 has 15 residues. The V gene lost 2 bases and the J gene lost 6 bases, with 11 bases spanning the gap. The germline CDR1 and CDR2 sequences are MDHEN and SYDVKM. In DNA, the CDR3 is TGTGCCAGCAGTTTAACAGGCGAGGTTAATTCACCCCTCCACTTT. This gives the protein CASSLTGEVNSPLHF.

This rearrangement joins TRBV4-2 to TRBJ2-3, with unresolved D. Per the germline V gene, CDR1 is LGHNA and CDR2 is YNFKEQ. The CDR3 covers 14 residues. The V end was cut by 1 base, the J end by 2 bases, with 7 bases between. CDR3: CASSQGIYTDTQYF. The CDR3 DNA follows: TGTGCCAGCAGCCAAGGCATTTACACAGATACGCAGTATTTT.

This chain joins TRBV2 and TRBJ1-6; no definite D call. The CDR3 loop spans 17 amino acids. In germline, CDR1 is SNHLY, CDR2 FYNNEI. V was shortened by 5 bases and J by 0 bases, with 14 bases between the two germline ends. The DNA for the CDR3 is TGTGCCAGCAGTCCAGACATGCCGAGCTCCTATAATTCACCCCTCCACTTT. It yields the protein CASSPDMPSSYNSPLHF.

The rearrangement links TRBV9 to TRBJ2-1; 9 bases agree with TRBD1. The CDR3 consists of 16 residues. Unmatched junction bases numbered 9, after V lost 4 bases and J lost 4 bases. Germline CDR1 reads SGDLS; CDR2 reads YYNGEE. CDR3 coding DNA: TGTGCCAGCAGCCCTGAGACAGGGGGTTATTACAATGAGCAGTTCTTC. This sequence encodes CASSPETGGYYNEQFF.

This chain connects TRBV5-8 to TRBJ1-2; D uncertain. Trimming took off 4 bases at V and 3 bases at J, with 19 bases between the two ends. The germline gives CDR1 SGHTS, CDR2 YDEGEE. The CDR3 spans 16 residues. The CDR3 nucleotides read TGTGCCAGCAGCCCTTGGCCGGTAGAATTGGACTATGGCTACACCTTC. This codes for CASSPWPVELDYGYTF.

The V gene is TRBV5-6, the J gene TRBJ1-3; possibly TRBD1 for D (5 bases). The CDR3 has 13 residues. Germline-derived CDR1 and CDR2 are SGHDT and YYEEEE. V lost 1 base to trimming and J lost 7 bases, with 9 bases between them. The CDR3 DNA is TGTGCCAGCAGCTTGATAGGGGCGAACACCATATATTTT. Translated, it gives CASSLIGANTIYF.

In nucleotides, the CDR3 is TGTGCCAGCAGCTTAGGGACTAGCGTGGAAGATACGCAGTATTTT. It yields the protein CASSLGTSVEDTQYF. The chain couples TRBV7-3 to TRBJ2-3; 10 positions match TRBD2. The CDR3 has 15 amino acids. The V segment lost 2 bases and the J segment 5 bases; nucleotides outside the gene matches: 4. Germline CDR1 SGHTA, CDR2 FQGTGA.

The CDR3, as DNA: TGTGCCATCAGTGCGGAGAGCGCAACTAATGAAAAACTGTTTTTT. Protein sequence: CAISAESATNEKLFF. The rearrangement uses TRBV10-3 and TRBJ1-4; the D is unclear. Trimming cost V 4 bases and J 0 bases, with 9 bases left between them. Germline assignment: CDR1 ENHRY and CDR2 SYGVKD. This CDR3 region has 15 residues.

This chain uses TRBV4-1 with TRBJ2-1; 8 nucleotides line up with TRBD2. Germline V CDR1 and CDR2: MGHRA, YSYEKL. With V trimmed by 4 bases and J by 2 bases, 7 bases remained unmatched. The CDR3 runs to 16 residues. CDR3 nucleotide sequence: TGCGCCAGCAGCCCCTTACCGGGACTAGCCTACAATGAGCAGTTCTTC. Translating it yields CASSPLPGLAYNEQFF.

This clone showed up just a few times. V gene TRBV28 combines with J gene TRBJ2-7, with D possibly TRBD2 on 5 matching bases. Looked up from germline, CDR1 is MDHEN and CDR2 is SYDVKM. The CDR3 consists of 14 residues. V lost 2 bases and J lost 4, with 12 bases in between. DNA of the CDR3: TGTGCCAGCAGTTTAGGGCTAGCTGTATACGAGCAGTACTTC. This codes for CASSLGLAVYEQYF.

This chain uses TRBV7-2 with TRBJ2-7; a possible D gene is TRBD2 (7 bases). The CDR3 sequence is 15 residues long. V lost 2 bases, J lost 4 bases, and 15 bases lay in between. CDR1 is SGHTA, CDR2 FQGNSA, per germline. The CDR3 is CASSLHWGGSYEQYF. Written as DNA, the CDR3 is TGTGCCAGCAGCTTACATTGGGGGGGCAGTTACGAGCAGTACTTC.

The chain joins TRBV7-8 to TRBJ1-2; 7 nucleotides agree with TRBD1. This CDR3 has 18 residues. Trimming at V came to 1 base and at J to 1 base, leaving 12 bases not matched to a gene. Per the germline V gene, CDR1 is SGHVS and CDR2 is FQNEAQ. CDR3: CASSLEGGSTGNNYGYTF. DNA of the CDR3: TGTGCCAGCAGCTTAGAGGGAGGATCGACAGGGAATAACTATGGCTACACCTTC.

V and J are TRBV27 and TRBJ1-5, with D possibly TRBD1 on 6 matching bases. CDR3 length equals 17 residues. Deletions cut 5 bases from V and 6 bases from J, with 23 bases between. Germline CDR1 and CDR2: MNHEY and SMNVEV (reference sequence). CDR3 bases: TGTGCCAGCAGTCCGACCCTAGGCACAGGGCTGGGTCAGCCCCAGCATTTT. Amino acids: CASSPTLGTGLGQPQHF.

The chain has TRBV15 and TRBJ1-2, with D unclear. Germline-derived CDR1 and CDR2 are LNHNV and YYDKDF (reference sequence). V shed 2 bases and J shed 4 bases, with 17 bases lying between them. The CDR3 loop spans 16 amino acids. In nucleotides, the CDR3 is TGTGCCACCAGCAGATCCCATCGCGAGGGCAGCTATGGCTACACCTTC. This gives the protein CATSRSHREGSYGYTF.

The chain links TRBV4-3 to TRBJ2-3; the D is unclear. Germline-derived CDR1 and CDR2 are LGHNA and YSLEER. CDR3 length equals 16 residues. With 0 bases removed from V and 6 bases from J, the gap between germline ends came to 16 bases. The CDR3 spells CASSQDRPSRADTQYF. CDR3 nucleotides: TGCGCCAGCAGCCAAGACCGGCCCAGTAGGGCGGATACGCAGTATTTT.